The clone carrying this T cell receptor beta chain was picked up many times. This specimen comes from a study of human T cells and chemical hapten exposure. Described time point: patch test 2, 6 weeks after DPC sensitization. The sample's treatment: therapeutic diphenylcyclopropenone sensitization with weekly scalp DPC. The junction had 10 bases not matched to a gene; V was cut back by 6 bases and J by 0 bases. The length of the CDR3 is 16 residues. From germline, CDR1 is MNHEY and CDR2 SVGEGT. Unique molecular identifiers were linked by the library to individual cDNA molecules. MiXCR, applied by TCRdb to the RACE reads, yields one record per CDR3 protein. The repertoire holds roughly 96,000 distinct CDR3 sequences, with over 7.5% as singletons.

The chain combines TRBV6-2 or TRBV6-3 with TRBJ2-7, with 8 bases identical to TRBD2. This clonotype was obtained from a woman between 40 and 50 years old with alopecia areata. Some clones in this sample may be carry-over from other donors' samples. The source was whole blood, collected in connection with sensitization to the hapten diphenylcyclopropenone (DPC). CDR3 in amino acids: CASSLLAGARSYEQYF. The CDR3, as DNA: TGTGCCAGCAGCCTTCTAGCGGGCGCACGCTCCTACGAGCAGTACTTC.